This T cell receptor (beta chain) was sequenced for a study of cytomegalovirus exposure and HLA in healthy donors. For the study at large: Ancestry clustering placed 81% of around 400 genotyped donors in the Caucasian-associated cluster.

The study ran its PCR with 60 Vbeta and 13 Jbeta primers. The assay was immunoSEQ multiplex PCR, and TCRdb's table has in-frame clones only and misses some. The sample carries 120,000 to 150,000 clones, 65% to 90% recorded once. This receptor was taken from a woman in her twenties or thirties in good health and CMV-seronegative. The specimen sequenced was PBMCs.

CDR3 sequence: CASSPRTGDFRSYEQYF. The DNA for the CDR3 is TGCGCCAGCAGCCCCCGTACAGGGGATTTTCGCTCCTACGAGCAGTACTTC. The J gene is TRBJ2-7, the V gene TRBV4-1; TRBD1 matches 7 bases. After removal of 4 bases from V and 0 bases from J, the junction contained 12 bases not matched to a gene. The CDR3 loop spans 17 amino acids. The germline CDR1 and CDR2 sequences are MGHRA and YSYEKL.